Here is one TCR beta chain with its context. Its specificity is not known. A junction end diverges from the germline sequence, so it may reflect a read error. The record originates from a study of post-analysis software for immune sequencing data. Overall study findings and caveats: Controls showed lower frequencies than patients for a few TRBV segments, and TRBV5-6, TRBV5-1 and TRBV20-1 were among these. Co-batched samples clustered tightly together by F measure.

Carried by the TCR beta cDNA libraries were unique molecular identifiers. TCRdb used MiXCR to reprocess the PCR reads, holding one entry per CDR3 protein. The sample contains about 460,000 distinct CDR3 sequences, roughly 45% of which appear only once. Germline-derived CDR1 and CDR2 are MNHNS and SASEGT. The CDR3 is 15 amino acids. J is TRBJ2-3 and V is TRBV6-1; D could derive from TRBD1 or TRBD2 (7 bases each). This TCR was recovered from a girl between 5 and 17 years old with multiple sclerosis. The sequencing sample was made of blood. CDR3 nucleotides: TGTGCCAGCAGCCAGGGGGGGGGGAGGACAGATACGCAGTGTTTT. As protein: CASSQGGGRTDTQCF.